This T cell receptor (beta chain) was sequenced during a study of somatic mutations in cytotoxic T cells in rheumatoid arthritis. In this sample, this clone turned up a few times. The repertoire was sequenced with immunoSEQ multiplex PCR; TCRdb's copy has only in-frame clones and lacks some. The sample consists of about 23,000 clones, about 83% of them appearing once. Sequenced: CD8+ T cells sorted from blood. The sequence was obtained from an adult with rheumatoid arthritis.

CDR3 residues: CASRLGDTGSFNYGYTF. The DNA of the CDR3 is TGTGCAAGTCGCTTGGGGGACACAGGGTCCTTCAACTATGGCTACACCTTC. This chain joins TRBV12-2 and TRBJ1-2; the table calls TRBD1, which could not be checked here. TRBV12-2 has pseudogene status. The CDR3 has 17 amino acids.